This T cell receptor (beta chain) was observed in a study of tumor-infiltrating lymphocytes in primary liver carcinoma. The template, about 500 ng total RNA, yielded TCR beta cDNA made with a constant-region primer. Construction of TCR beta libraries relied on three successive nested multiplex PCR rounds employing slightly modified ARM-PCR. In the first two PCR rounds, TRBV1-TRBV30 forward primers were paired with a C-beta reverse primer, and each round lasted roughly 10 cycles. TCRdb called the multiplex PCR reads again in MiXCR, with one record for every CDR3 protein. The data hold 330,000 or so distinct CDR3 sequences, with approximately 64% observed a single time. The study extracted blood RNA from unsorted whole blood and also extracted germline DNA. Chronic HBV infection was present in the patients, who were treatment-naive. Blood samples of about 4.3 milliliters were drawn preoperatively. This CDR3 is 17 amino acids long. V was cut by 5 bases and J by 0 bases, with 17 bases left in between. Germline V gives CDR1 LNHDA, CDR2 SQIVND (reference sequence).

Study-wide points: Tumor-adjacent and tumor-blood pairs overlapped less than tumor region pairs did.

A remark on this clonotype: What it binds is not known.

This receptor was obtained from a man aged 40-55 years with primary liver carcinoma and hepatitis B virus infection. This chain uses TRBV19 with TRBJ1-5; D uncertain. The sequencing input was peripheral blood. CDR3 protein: CASSVLFADVSNQPQHF. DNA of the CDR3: TGTGCCAGTAGTGTCCTCTTTGCCGACGTTAGCAATCAGCCCCAGCATTTT.